This T cell receptor (beta chain) was retrieved from a study of CD4 T cells in relation to SARS-CoV-2 and coronaviruses (dated by TCRdb to about 2021). For context, the study as a whole: In the ViraFEST assay, PBMCs were grown with antigen for roughly 10 days, and TCR beta CDR3s were then sequenced to identify antigen-specific clonal expansions. The negative reference condition was either a culture with an HIV-1 Nef peptide pool or a culture with no peptide. Shared crossreactive spike epitopes were mapped to their HLA restriction using patient-derived lymphoblastoid cell lines. At the level of individual TCR clonotypes, the study measured memory CD4+ T cell crossreactivity between SARS-CoV-2 spike protein and common cold coronavirus spike proteins. The Adaptive Biotechnologies TCR-sequencing kit was used to sequence samples from three pre-COVID donors and the naive versus memory experiments, while other data came from Illumina-based sequencing. A different, Illumina-based TCR-beta assay was used to sequence expansion assays from other donors in the study. On the study overall, not on this receptor specifically: The study was limited by small numbers of patients and tested TCRs. Crossreactivity analysis was centred on spike protein, so crossreactivity against other viral proteins was not assessed. Pre-pandemic and post-infection samples were not both contributed by any donor, so tracing of the source of pre-existing responses was limited. Significantly weaker SARS-CoV-2-driven expansion was shown by crossreactive clones than by monoreactive clones, consistent with antigenic imprinting. Memory CD4+ clonotypes crossrecognizing SARS-CoV-2 and at least one common cold coronavirus spike were found in roughly 59% of donors.

This clone showed up just once. Its recognized antigen is unknown. Per-base quality was not reported, and no clone a single base away is much larger than it. V sheds 0 bases and J sheds 13 bases, leaving 17 bases between their ends. Counted from cysteine to phenylalanine, this CDR3 has 14 amino acids. The CDR3 DNA has 42 bases and is translated from base 1. CDR1 SGHKS and CDR2 YYEKEE are derived from the germline V gene (reference sequence). CD4+ T cells from unexposed donors were collected before the COVID-19 pandemic (2011-2018). After around 10 days of culture, CD4+ T cells were isolated with the EasySep CD4+ T cell isolation kit. Unexposed donor CD4+ T cells were tested for reactivity to SARS-CoV-2 S and N and four common cold coronavirus spike pools, as cell number allowed. PBMCs were cultured at a few million per well in IMDM supplemented with 5% human AB serum and 10 IU/ml IL-2. Half of the culture medium was replaced with fresh IL-2-containing medium on days 3 and 7. In general, every peptide culture condition was set up in three replicate wells. Leukapheresis product for the unexposed donors was bought commercially. Ficoll-Paque PLUS gradient centrifugation was used to isolate PBMCs from leukapheresis product or whole blood. PBMCs were either cryopreserved at -140°C or used fresh in the expansion assay. The QIAamp Micro DNA Kit was used to extract genomic DNA from the CD4+ T cells.

Libraries were constructed by the immunoSEQ multiplex PCR assay. Per the source publication's procedure: During preprocessing, nonproductive sequences were removed, as were CDR3s that did not start with C, did not end with F or W, or were shorter than 7 amino acids. The MANAFEST web app identified antigen-specific clonotypes based on expansion compared with the reference and other culture wells. A clone was considered positive if the clone showed significant expansion compared with the reference culture in 2 of 3 replicate wells at an FDR below 0.05. A further requirement for positive clones was significant expansion compared with all other tandem wells, along with an odds ratio above 5. After three terminal residues were trimmed from each end, CDR3 homology was quantified as pairwise Levenshtein distance using the stringdist R package. TCRdb's version of the immuneACCESS table is confined to in-frame rearrangements and falls short of the full clone set. An unresolved V gene accounts for under half of the shortfall where checked; the remainder is of unknown origin. Clone size and the V and J calls come from that table; the DNA yielded D and trimming. In this sample the table shows tens of thousands of clones, 75% to 80% of which occur a single time. Clones ranked in the top ten supply around 13% of the sample.

Specimen: CD4+ T cells from PBMCs, cultured in vitro. The chain employs TRBV5-5 and TRBJ1-5; no D gene call is confident. This clonotype was obtained from a human donor in good health. CDR3 reads: CASSLGVPSELQHF. The bases read TGTGCCAGCAGCTTGGGGGTCCCGTCCGAACTTCAGCATTTT.